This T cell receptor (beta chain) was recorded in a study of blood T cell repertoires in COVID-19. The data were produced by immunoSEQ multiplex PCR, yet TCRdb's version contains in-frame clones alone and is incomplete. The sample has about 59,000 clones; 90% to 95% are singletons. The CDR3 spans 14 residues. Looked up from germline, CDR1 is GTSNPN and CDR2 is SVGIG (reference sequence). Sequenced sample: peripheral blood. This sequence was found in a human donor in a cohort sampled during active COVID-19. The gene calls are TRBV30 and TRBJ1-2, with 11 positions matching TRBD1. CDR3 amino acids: CAKRTGGASYGYTF. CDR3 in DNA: TGTGCGAAGCGGACAGGGGGCGCCAGCTATGGCTACACCTTC. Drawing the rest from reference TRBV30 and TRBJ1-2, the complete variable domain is SQTIHQWPATLVQPVGSPLSLECTVEGTSNPNLYWYRQAAGRGLQLLFYSVGIGQISSEVPQNLSASRPQDRQFILSSKKLLLSDSGFYLCAKRTGGASYGYTFGSGTRLTVV.